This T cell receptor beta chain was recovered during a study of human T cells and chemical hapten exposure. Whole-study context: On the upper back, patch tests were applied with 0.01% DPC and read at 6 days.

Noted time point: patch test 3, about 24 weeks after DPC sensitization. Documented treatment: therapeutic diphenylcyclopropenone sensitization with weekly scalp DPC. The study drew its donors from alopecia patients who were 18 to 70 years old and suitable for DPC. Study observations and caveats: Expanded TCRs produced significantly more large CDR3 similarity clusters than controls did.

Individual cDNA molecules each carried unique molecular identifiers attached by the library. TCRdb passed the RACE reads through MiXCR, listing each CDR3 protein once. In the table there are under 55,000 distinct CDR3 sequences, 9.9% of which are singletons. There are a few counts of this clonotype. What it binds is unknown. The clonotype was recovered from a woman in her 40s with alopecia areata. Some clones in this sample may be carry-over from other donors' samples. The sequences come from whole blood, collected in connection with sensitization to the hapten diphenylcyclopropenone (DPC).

The DNA for the CDR3 is TGTGCCAGCAGTCCCCGGGGCCGTTACTCCTACGAGCAGTACTTC. This sequence encodes CASSPRGRYSYEQYF. V and J are TRBV6-5 and TRBJ2-7; either TRBD1 or TRBD2 may supply D (5 bases each). Germline V gives CDR1 MNHEY, CDR2 SVGAGI. V lost 5 bases, J lost 0 bases, and 14 bases lay in between. CDR3 length: 15 residues.